These 18 T cell receptor beta chains were sequenced from one sample in a study of blood T cell repertoires in COVID-19. The method was immunoSEQ multiplex PCR; TCRdb's version includes in-frame clones alone and lacks a portion of them. There are about 68,000 clones in the sample; roughly three quarters occur only once, and approximately 12% lies in the top ten. The sequencing input was peripheral blood. The receptors here all came from a human donor in a cohort sampled during active COVID-19.

The chain joins TRBV18 to TRBJ1-1; 7 bases are shared with TRBD1. This CDR3 region has 13 residues. CDR1 KGHSH and CDR2 LQKENI come from the germline V gene. V shed 6 bases, J shed 3 bases, and the junction held 4 bases outside the gene matches. The CDR3 DNA sequence: TGTGCCAGCTCGCCCAGGGGGGACACTGAAGCTTTCTTT. Translating it yields CASSPRGDTEAFF.

CDR3 protein: CASSLTQGGKGTEAFF. The CDR3 DNA follows: TGTGCCAGCAGCTTGACGCAGGGGGGTAAGGGCACTGAAGCTTTCTTT. The chain couples TRBV11-1 to TRBJ1-1; TRBD1 agrees at 7 bases. In germline, CDR1 is SGHAT, CDR2 FQDESV (reference sequence). The J segment lost 4 bases and the V segment lost 3 bases, leaving 11 bases of the junction unmatched. CDR3 length: 16 residues.

This clone was seen a handful of times. The chain recombines TRBV18 with TRBJ1-1, with 7 bases fitting TRBD1. Germline assignment: CDR1 KGHSH and CDR2 LQKENI. CDR3 length: 14 amino acids. The V and J ends lost 1 base and 5 bases, in that order; junction bases with no gene match: 4. The CDR3 loop reads CASSPQGAQTEAFF. CDR3 coding DNA: TGTGCCAGCTCACCACAGGGGGCGCAGACTGAAGCTTTCTTT. Using reference TRBV18 and TRBJ1-1 for the parts outside the CDR3, the full variable domain is NAGVMQNPRHLVRRRGQEARLRCSPMKGHSHVYWYRQLPEEGLKFMVYLQKENIIDESGMPKERFSAEFPKEGPSILRIQQVVRGDSAAYFCASSPQGAQTEAFFGQGTRLTVV.

This clone occurred once. CDR3: CASSEYRGSGGREETQYF. The CDR3 nucleotides are TGTGCCAGCAGTGAATATAGAGGTAGCGGGGGCCGAGAAGAGACCCAGTACTTC. V and J are TRBV25-1 and TRBJ2-5; TRBD2 matches 9 bases. Germline assignment: CDR1 MGHDK and CDR2 SYGVNS. There are 18 residues in the CDR3. V lost 0 bases to trimming and J lost 3 bases; unmatched junction nucleotides: 11.

The V call is TRBV4-1, the J call TRBJ2-2, with 14 bases that match TRBD2. J lost 5 bases, V lost 4 bases, and 12 bases had no gene match. Germline V CDR1 and CDR2: MGHRA, YSYEKL. The CDR3 sequence is 19 residues long. CDR3 residues: CASSLGTSGGRRGTGELFF. DNA for the CDR3: TGCGCCAGCAGCCTTGGGACTAGCGGGGGCCGTCGTGGGACCGGGGAGCTGTTTTTT.

The rearrangement links TRBV10-3 to TRBJ2-5, with 8 bases that match TRBD2. Germline values: CDR1 ENHRY, CDR2 SYGVKD. V shed 0 bases and J 5 bases; nucleotides not matched to a gene: 17. This CDR3 has 19 amino acids. CDR3 residues: CAISESAFTGGRSEETQYF. The CDR3 bases are TGTGCCATCAGTGAGTCAGCCTTTACGGGGGGGCGGTCGGAGGAGACCCAGTACTTC.

This clone was recorded only once. This chain uses TRBV4-1 with TRBJ2-3; 7 nucleotides align to TRBD2. The CDR3 covers 17 residues. CDR1 and CDR2 from the germline V gene are MGHRA and YSYEKL. V lost 1 base, J lost 0 bases, and 7 bases stayed unmatched. CDR3 coding DNA: TGCGCCAGCAGCCAAGGTCCTTTCGGGGGGAGCACAGATACGCAGTATTTT. This translates into CASSQGPFGGSTDTQYF.

The rearrangement joins TRBV5-1 to TRBJ1-2, with 10 bases fitting TRBD1. Germline assignment: CDR1 SGHRS and CDR2 YFSETQ. J lost 4 bases, V lost 3 bases, and 3 bases had no gene match. The CDR3 has 14 residues. CDR3 in amino acids: CASSSTGGTYGYTF. In DNA, the CDR3 is TGCGCCAGCAGCTCGACAGGGGGCACCTATGGCTACACCTTC.

The V and J genes are TRBV18 and TRBJ1-4; D is undetermined. This CDR3 is 15 amino acids long. Germline V gene sequence: CDR1 KGHSH, CDR2 LQKENI. V lost 4 bases to trimming and J lost 3 bases, with 12 bases between them. Here the CDR3 reads CASSLSGVANEKLFF. The CDR3 DNA sequence: TGTGCCAGCTCACTCTCGGGAGTGGCTAATGAAAAACTGTTTTTT.

The sample holds a few counts of this clone. J is TRBJ1-2 and V is TRBV2, with D perhaps TRBD1 (5 bases). Trimming removed 3 bases at V and 4 bases at J, with 6 bases between. Germline V CDR1 and CDR2: SNHLY, FYNNEI. CDR3 size: 12 residues. As DNA, the CDR3 is TGTGCCAGCAGTGAGGGACTCTATGGCTACACCTTC. Translated, it gives CASSEGLYGYTF.

This clone was observed once. The chain has TRBV3-1 (or the pseudogene TRBV3-2) and TRBJ2-3; possible D gene TRBD2, 6 bases. The CDR3 contains 14 residues. Trimming stripped 4 bases from V and 6 bases from J, with 14 bases between. Per the germline V gene, CDR1 is LGHDT and CDR2 is YNNKEL (reference sequence). In DNA form, the CDR3 reads TGTGCCAGCAGCCCTTTCGGCGGGGTCGATACGCAGTATTTT. It encodes CASSPFGGVDTQYF.

This chain links TRBV7-2 with TRBJ2-7; 8 nucleotides align to TRBD1. Germline V gene data show CDR1 as SGHTA and CDR2 as FQGNSA. The length of the CDR3 is 15 residues. The V gene end was trimmed by 5 bases and the J gene end by 2 bases; junction bases not matched to a gene: 8. The CDR3 DNA reads TGTGCCAGCAGCGCAAGACAGGGGAGGACCTACGAGCAGTACTTC. Translated, it gives CASSARQGRTYEQYF.

J is TRBJ1-1 and V is TRBV29-1; D is unclear. The CDR3 is 13 amino acids. The V gene's germline CDR1 is SQVTM and CDR2 ANQGSEA. V shed 4 bases and J shed 3 bases, with 12 bases lying between them. The CDR3 loop reads CSVAGRSYTEAFF. As DNA, the CDR3 is TGCAGCGTTGCGGGTAGGTCCTACACTGAAGCTTTCTTT.

In nucleotides, the CDR3 is TGTGCCAGCAAATCGAGACAGACGAACACCGGGGAGCTGTTTTTT. It is translated as CASKSRQTNTGELFF. V gene TRBV6-5 combines with J gene TRBJ2-2; D perhaps matches TRBD1 (5 bases). CDR1 is MNHEY and CDR2 is SVGAGI in the germline V gene. The CDR3 totals 15 residues. V gave up 7 bases and J gave up 0 bases, with 12 bases separating them.

The CDR3 region has the DNA TGTGCCGGGTTGGCTAGCGGCAGAGGGGATGAGCAGTTCTTC. It specifies CAGLASGRGDEQFF. The rearrangement links TRBV30 to TRBJ2-1; 7 nucleotides agree with TRBD2. Trimming cost V 8 bases and J 8 bases; bases outside gene matches: 15. This CDR3 is built from 14 residues. Looked up from germline, CDR1 is GTSNPN and CDR2 is SVGIG (reference sequence). Full variable domain (rest looked up from reference TRBV30 and TRBJ2-1): SQTIHQWPATLVQPVGSPLSLECTVEGTSNPNLYWYRQAAGRGLQLLFYSVGIGQISSEVPQNLSASRPQDRQFILSSKKLLLSDSGFYLCAGLASGRGDEQFFGPGTRLTVL.

V and J are TRBV7-8 and TRBJ2-7; TRBD1 is a possible D gene (5 bases). CDR3 length: 15 residues. V lost 5 bases and J 2 bases, leaving 16 bases between the germline ends. Germline CDR1 SGHVS, CDR2 FQNEAQ. This CDR3 reads CASSQGAGRAYEQYV. The CDR3 bases are TGTGCCAGCAGCCAAGGGGCCGGCAGGGCCTACGAGCAGTACGTC.

This chain joins TRBV12-5 and TRBJ2-6, with TRBD1 as a possible D gene (5 bases). CDR1 LGHNT and CDR2 FRNRAP come from the germline V gene. Trimming stripped 6 bases from V and 2 bases from J, with 8 bases between. CDR3 length equals 14 residues. The CDR3 region is CASGPGTGANVLTF. The CDR3, as DNA: TGTGCTAGTGGACCAGGGACTGGGGCCAACGTCCTGACTTTC.

The chain employs TRBV13 and TRBJ2-2; D gene uncertain. Germline V gives CDR1 PRHDT, CDR2 FYEKMQ (reference sequence). The CDR3 runs 16 residues. V lost 0 bases and J lost 2, with 10 bases in between. CDR3 nucleotides: TGTGCCAGCAGCTTAGGAGCCGCCTCTAACACCGGGGAGCTGTTTTTT. This encodes CASSLGAASNTGELFF.